Listed below are T cell receptor beta chains from one sample, sequenced in a study of blood T cell repertoires in COVID-19. The assay was immunoSEQ multiplex PCR, and TCRdb's table has in-frame clones only and misses some. The sample comprises hundreds of thousands of clones, 85% to 90% of which are singletons, and 0.95% to 1.3% rests with the top ten. The specimen sequenced was PBMCs or T cells enriched from blood (not recorded which). These receptors came from a man aged 25 to 40 who had recovered from COVID-19. CDR3s include the opening cysteine and the closing phenylalanine or tryptophan. The order of the fields is J gene, CDR3 length, clone size, D gene, V gene, CDR3 protein, CDR3 DNA. The D gene is left open where the match is weak. The size of a clone is reported for some rows only, either as once, few or many, or as a class for expanded clones.

TRBJ2-3 | 13 | - | - | TRBV14 | CASSGVVTDTQYF | TGTGCCAGCTCAGGGGTCGTGACAGATACGCAGTATTTT
TRBJ2-5 | 12 | - | - | TRBV18 | CASSPSSETQYF | TGTGCCAGCTCACCATCGTCGGAGACCCAGTACTTC
TRBJ2-2 | 17 | - | TRBD2 | TRBV7-6 | CASSAGRASGNTGELFF | TGTGCCAGCAGCGCCGGGAGGGCTAGCGGGAACACCGGGGAGCTGTTTTTT
TRBJ2-7 | 14 | - | - | TRBV19 | CASSYRRGSYEQYF | TGTGCCAGTAGTTACCGGCGGGGCTCCTACGAGCAGTACTTC
TRBJ2-7 | 14 | - | - | TRBV9 | CASSVARADDEQYF | TGTGCCAGCAGCGTAGCCAGGGCGGACGACGAGCAGTACTTC
TRBJ1-1 | 13 | - | - | TRBV25-1 | CASARGGNTEAFF | TGTGCCAGCGCCCGAGGGGGGAACACTGAAGCTTTCTTT
TRBJ1-4 | 13 | - | - | TRBV18 | CASSPGAGEKLFF | TGTGCCAGCTCACCCGGTGCGGGCGAAAAACTGTTTTTT
TRBJ2-5 | 17 | few | TRBD2 | TRBV7-2 | CASSLATSGRALGTQYF | TGTGCCAGCAGCCTAGCGACTAGCGGGAGGGCCCTCGGGACCCAGTACTTC
TRBJ1-2 | 13 | - | TRBD1 | TRBV19 | CASIRTGAYGYTF | TGTGCCAGTATAAGAACAGGGGCTTATGGCTACACCTTC
TRBJ1-5 | 16 | - | TRBD1 | TRBV28 | CASRSYRGVGNQPQHF | TGTGCCAGCAGGAGCTACAGGGGGGTCGGCAATCAGCCCCAGCATTTT
TRBJ1-6 | 13 | - | - | TRBV2 | CASSEAYRSPLHF | TGTGCCAGCAGTGAAGCGTATCGGTCACCCCTCCACTTT
TRBJ2-1 | 13 | - | - | TRBV5-4 | CASSSNVYNEQFF | TGTGCCAGCAGCTCTAACGTTTACAATGAGCAGTTCTTC
TRBJ2-7 | 15 | once | - | TRBV5-1 | CASSPLQGPIYEQYF | TGCGCCAGCAGCCCTCTCCAGGGGCCGATTTACGAGCAGTACTTC